Below, one TCR beta chain is given with its context. Authors' analysis steps: By means of reference gene primer amplification, nucleated cell counts were estimated. Repertoires were generated with immunoSEQ multiplex PCR, while TCRdb's copy carries only in-frame clones and drops some. The V and J calls and clone size were taken over from that table, and D and trimming were inferred from the DNA. In the table there are more than 50,000 clones, 82% of which are singletons. This specimen comes from a study of blood T cell repertoires in COVID-19. Study-level background: COVID-19 samples from acute and convalescent phases originated in the United States, Italy and Spain. In each case, the material was cDNA or gDNA derived from T cells, B-cell-depleted T cells, or PBMCs.

This CDR3 contains 14 residues. Germline V gene data show CDR1 as MGHDK and CDR2 as SYGVNS. V gave up 1 base and J gave up 2 bases, with 7 bases separating them. The gene calls are TRBV25-1 and TRBJ2-3; the D is unclear. The specimen sequenced was peripheral blood. The TCR sequence derives from a human donor in a cohort sampled during active COVID-19. CDR3 residues: CASSESDNTDTQYF. The CDR3 coding sequence is TGTGCCAGCAGTGAATCCGACAACACAGATACGCAGTATTTT. Using reference TRBV25-1 and TRBJ2-3 for the parts outside the CDR3, the full variable domain is EADIYQTPRYLVIGTGKKITLECSQTMGHDKMYWYQQDPGMELHLIHYSYGVNSTEKGDLSSESTVSRIRTEHFPLTLESARPSHTSQYLCASSESDNTDTQYFGPGTRLTVL.